What follows are 14 T cell receptor beta chains derived from one specimen sequenced in a study of tumor-infiltrating lymphocytes in primary liver carcinoma. Extraction of RNA together with DNA used about 18-30 mg of unsorted bulk tissue. Synthesis of TCR beta cDNA was carried out from 500 ng total RNA with a constant-region primer. Slightly modified ARM-PCR served as the procedure for the TCR beta libraries. These libraries came from three rounds of nested multiplex PCR. TRBV1-TRBV30 forward and Cbeta reverse primers drove the first two approximately 10-cycle rounds. TCRdb redid the calling of the multiplex PCR reads with MiXCR, one entry per CDR3 protein. Here the sample spans some 32,000 distinct CDR3 sequences, around 78% being singletons. Material: liver tumor tissue from sampling region 5. Described subset: tumor region T5, tumor centre. These receptors all stem from a man aged 35 to 55 with primary liver carcinoma and hepatitis B virus infection.

Concerning this clonotype itself: One junction end does not reproduce the germline sequence, and a read error may be involved. The chain couples TRBV6-2 or TRBV6-3 to TRBJ1-1, with D hard to call. CDR1 and CDR2 (germline): MNHEY, SVGEGT. The CDR3 runs to 14 residues. CDR3 in amino acids: CASSYWLGSAEAFF. The CDR3 coding sequence is TGTGCCAGCAGCTACTGGTTGGGCTCCGCTGAAGCTTTCTTT.

The rearrangement links TRBV6-6 to TRBJ1-5, with a possible D match to TRBD1 (5 bases). Deletions cut 10 bases from V and 0 bases from J, with 25 bases between. The CDR3 covers 18 residues. The germline gives CDR1 MNHNY, CDR2 SVGAGI (reference sequence). The CDR3 is CAISQYPGVGDSNQPQHF. DNA of the CDR3: TGTGCCATCAGCCAATACCCGGGGGTTGGTGATAGCAATCAGCCCCAGCATTTT.

Of note for this clonotype: This may come from a read error, since a much larger clone is one base off. J is TRBJ2-2 and V is TRBV4-3; D ambiguous. The CDR3 is made up of 12 amino acids. Germline V gene data show CDR1 as LGHNA and CDR2 as YSLEER. CDR3 loop: CACRLGTGELFF. CDR3 DNA: TGCGCCTGCAGACTTGGCACCGGGGAGCTGTTTTTT.

The chain recombines TRBV4-1 with TRBJ1-4, with D possibly matching TRBD1 (5 bases). V was cut by 7 bases and J by 1 base, with 25 bases left in between. Looked up from germline, CDR1 is MGHRA and CDR2 is YSYEKL. The CDR3 is made up of 19 amino acids. CDR3 in amino acids: CASNHNRQGGIGTNEKLFF. Written as DNA, the CDR3 is TGCGCCAGCAACCATAATAGGCAGGGTGGTATCGGAACTAATGAAAAACTGTTTTTT.

The chain recombines TRBV4-2 with TRBJ1-5; D call uncertain. The V gene lost 1 base and the J gene lost 16 bases, with 17 bases spanning the gap. This CDR3 spans 13 amino acids. CDR1 is LGHNA and CDR2 is YNFKEQ in the germline V gene. CDR3 region: CASSQGLDWQPHF. CDR3 coding DNA: TGTGCCAGCAGCCAAGGACTTGATTGGCAGCCCCATTTT.

Note on this clonotype: Mismatch with germline at one junction end may stem from a read error. CDR3 sequence reads: CANSLESGRTGTQYF. CDR3 nucleotide sequence: TGTGCCAACAGCTTAGAGTCAGGGCGCACAGGTACGCAGTATTTT. V usage is TRBV11-3 and J usage is TRBJ2-3, with a weak D call TRBD1 (5 bases). The germline CDR1 and CDR2 sequences are SGHNT and YENEEA. This CDR3 is built from 15 residues.

The table lists this clonotype with many counts. The V gene is TRBV5-1, the J gene TRBJ1-4, with D tentatively TRBD1 (6 bases). Germline-derived CDR1 and CDR2 are SGHRS and YFSETQ. V was pared by 5 bases and J by 3 bases, with 14 bases between. The CDR3 is 15 amino acids. The CDR3 DNA follows: TGCGCCAGCAGTCATGAGGACAGATCTAATGAAAAACTGTTTTTT. This translates into CASSHEDRSNEKLFF.

Comment on this clonotype: The junction departs from germline at one end; a sequencing error may be responsible. The chain couples TRBV11-2 to TRBJ2-6; 7 nucleotides line up with TRBD1. In germline, CDR1 is SGHAT, CDR2 FQNNGV. CDR3 length: 19 amino acids. The CDR3 DNA follows: TGTGTCAGCAGCGAGCCCCCGGGACAGCTGCTCTCTAGGGCCAACGTCCTGACTTTC. This translates into CVSSEPPGQLLSRANVLTF.

On this clonotype itself: The junction departs from germline at one end; a sequencing error may be responsible. The chain has TRBV6-6 and TRBJ2-1; TRBD2 is a possible D gene (5 bases). CDR3 length: 15 amino acids. Germline CDR1 reads MNHNY; CDR2 reads SVGAGI (reference sequence). The CDR3 sequence: CACSSQPGTYNEQFF. CDR3 nucleotide sequence: TGTGCCTGCAGCTCACAACCCGGGACCTACAATGAGCAGTTCTTC.

The chain recombines TRBV6-4 with TRBJ1-2; 7 bases are shared with TRBD1. Germline CDR1 and CDR2: MRHNA and SNTAGT. Unmatched junction bases numbered 7, after V lost 7 bases and J lost 5 bases. This CDR3 is 13 amino acids long. CDR3 coding DNA: TGTGCCAGCAACACAGGGGAAGGATATGGCTACACCTTC. It encodes CASNTGEGYGYTF.

This clonotype was counted only a few times. A read error is likely, as this CDR3 ends without the conserved phenylalanine or tryptophan. The DNA is omitted, as the CDR3 cannot be located on it reliably, and the CDR3 follows TCRdb's listing. V gene TRBV12-3 or TRBV12-4 combines with J gene TRBJ1-1; TRBD1 is the table's D call and was not checked against the DNA. Ends included, the CDR3 has 14 residues. This CDR3 is CASSPPPGTGMAFC.

For this clonotype: This may arise from a read error, as a much more abundant clone is one base away. This chain links TRBV25-1 with TRBJ2-2, with 7 bases identical to TRBD2. Germline CDR1 and CDR2: MGHDK and SYGVNS. CDR3 length: 15 amino acids. CDR3 bases: TGTGCCAGCAGTTGGCTGCAGGGAGGGACCGAGGAGCTGTTTTTT. Amino acid sequence: CASSWLQGGTEELFF. The whole variable domain, filled in from reference TRBV25-1 and TRBJ2-2, reads EADIYQTPRYLVIGTGKKITLECSQTMGHDKMYWYQQDPGMELHLIHYSYGVNSTEKGDLSSESTVSRIRTEHFPLTLESARPSHTSQYLCASSWLQGGTEELFFGEGSRLTVL.

Comment on this clonotype: At one boundary the junction diverges from the germline segment, which might be a read error. The V gene is TRBV12-3 or TRBV12-4, the J gene TRBJ2-7, with D perhaps TRBD1 (6 bases). CDR3 length equals 14 residues. CDR3 loop: CASSLGGENYEQYF. The CDR3 DNA is TGTGCCAGCAGTCTAGGGGGAGAGAACTACGAGCAATACTTC.

This clonotype was recorded at least ten times. V and J are TRBV5-1 and TRBJ2-1; 13 nucleotides align to TRBD2. The CDR3 has 18 residues. Germline V CDR1 and CDR2: SGHRS, YFSETQ. Germline trimming cut 3 bases from V and 5 bases from J; bases unmatched to any gene: 11. The CDR3 is CASSSTGLAGAVNNEQFF. As DNA, the CDR3 is TGCGCCAGCAGCTCTACCGGACTAGCGGGAGCGGTGAACAATGAGCAGTTCTTC.